One T cell receptor beta chain is described in this entry. Antigen specificity is unknown. This sample was included in a study of shared clonotypes between healthy human individuals. Findings and limits, study-wide: A generally larger estimated richness was seen in naive subsets than in memory subsets. Clonotype sharing among the donors was expected to vary with sequencing depth.

Germline V CDR1 and CDR2: SGHTA, FQGNSA. CDR3 length equals 15 residues. The V end lost 2 bases, the J end lost 1 base, and 9 bases lay between the germline ends. Sequencing used immunoSEQ multiplex PCR; TCRdb keeps in-frame clones, though not all of them. The sample has about 340,000 clones, about 73% seen once; the top ten hold about 10%. V is TRBV7-2 and J is TRBJ2-1; no reliable D call. This clonotype was sampled from a man aged 25 to 40 in good health. Sequencing was performed on memory CD4+ T cells sorted from blood. The subset: CD45RA-negative fraction. CDR3 coding DNA: TGTGCCAGCAGCTTACTGGGCGGTTCCTACAATGAGCAGTTCTTC. It encodes CASSLLGGSYNEQFF. Using reference TRBV7-2 and TRBJ2-1 for the parts outside the CDR3, the full variable domain is GAGVSQSPSNKVTEKGKDVELRCDPISGHTALYWYRQSLGQGLEFLIYFQGNSAPDKSGLPSDRFSAERTGGSVSTLTIQRTQQEDSAVYLCASSLLGGSYNEQFFGPGTRLTVL.